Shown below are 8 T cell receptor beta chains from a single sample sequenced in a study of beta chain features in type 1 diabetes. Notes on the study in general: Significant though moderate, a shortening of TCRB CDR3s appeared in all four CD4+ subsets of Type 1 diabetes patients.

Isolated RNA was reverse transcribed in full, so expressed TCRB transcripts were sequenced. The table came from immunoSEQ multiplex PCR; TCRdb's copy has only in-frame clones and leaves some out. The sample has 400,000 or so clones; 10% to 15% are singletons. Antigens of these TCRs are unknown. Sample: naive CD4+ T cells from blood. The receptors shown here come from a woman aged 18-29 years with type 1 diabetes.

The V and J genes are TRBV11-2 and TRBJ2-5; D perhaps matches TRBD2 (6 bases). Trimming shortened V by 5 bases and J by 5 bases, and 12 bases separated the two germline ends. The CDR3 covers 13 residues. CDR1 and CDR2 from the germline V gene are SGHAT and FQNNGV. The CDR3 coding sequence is TGTGCCAGCAGCGTAACTAGCTATGAGACCCAGTACTTC. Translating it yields CASSVTSYETQYF.

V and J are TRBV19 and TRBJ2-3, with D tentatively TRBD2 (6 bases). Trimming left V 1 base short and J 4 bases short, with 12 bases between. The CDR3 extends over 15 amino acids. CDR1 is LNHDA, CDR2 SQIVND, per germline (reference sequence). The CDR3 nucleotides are TGTGCCAGTAGTATAGGTGGGGGGATGGCAGATACGCAGTATTTT. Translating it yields CASSIGGGMADTQYF.

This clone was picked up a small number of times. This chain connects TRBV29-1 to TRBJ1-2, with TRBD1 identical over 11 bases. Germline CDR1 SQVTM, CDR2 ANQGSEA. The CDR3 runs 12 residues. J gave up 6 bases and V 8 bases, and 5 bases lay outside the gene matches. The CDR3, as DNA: TGCAGCATCGGGACAGGGGGAGATGGCTACACCTTC. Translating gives CSIGTGGDGYTF.

The CDR3 DNA reads as TGTGCCAGCAGCGTGATCGGCACCGGGGAGCTGTTTTTT. Translating gives CASSVIGTGELFF. The chain recombines TRBV7-2 with TRBJ2-2; D gene unclear. V lost 5 bases, J lost 4 bases, and 8 bases lay in between. Germline V lookup: CDR1 SGHTA, CDR2 FQGNSA. This CDR3 is built from 13 residues.

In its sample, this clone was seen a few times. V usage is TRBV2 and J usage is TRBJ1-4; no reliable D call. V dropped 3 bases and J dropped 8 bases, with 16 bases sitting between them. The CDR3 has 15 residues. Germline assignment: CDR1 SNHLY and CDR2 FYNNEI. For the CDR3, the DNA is TGTGCCAGCAGTGACACCGGTCGCGGAGGGGAAAAACTGTTTTTT. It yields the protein CASSDTGRGGEKLFF.

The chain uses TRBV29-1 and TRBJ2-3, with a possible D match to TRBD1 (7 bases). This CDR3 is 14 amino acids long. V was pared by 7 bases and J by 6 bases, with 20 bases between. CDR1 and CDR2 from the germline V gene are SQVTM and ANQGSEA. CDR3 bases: TGCAGCGCCTCGGTGGGCAGGGGGGTGGATACGCAGTATTTT. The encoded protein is CSASVGRGVDTQYF.

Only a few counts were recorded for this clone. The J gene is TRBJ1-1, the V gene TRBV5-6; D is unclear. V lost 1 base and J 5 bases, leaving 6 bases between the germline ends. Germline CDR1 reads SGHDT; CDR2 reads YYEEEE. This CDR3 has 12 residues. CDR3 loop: CASSLSTTEAFF. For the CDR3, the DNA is TGTGCCAGCAGCTTGTCGACTACTGAAGCTTTCTTT.

This CDR3 is CASSGREDFYEQYF. In DNA, the CDR3 is TGTGCCAGCAGTGGGAGGGAAGACTTCTACGAGCAGTACTTC. The chain recombines TRBV7-9 with TRBJ2-7; 7 bases agree with TRBD2. Germline loops: CDR1 SEHNR, CDR2 FQNEAQ (reference sequence). The V segment lost 6 bases and the J segment 3 bases; nucleotides outside the gene matches: 8. There are 14 residues in the CDR3.